This TCR beta chain comes out of a study of sequential checkpoint blockade in melanoma. In the study overall: Maintenance nivolumab came after either treatment sequence.

As to treatment: randomized to nivolumab then ipilimumab (arm A) or the reverse (arm B). None of the patients previously received DNA-damaging chemotherapy. Sorted cells were live CD3+CD8+, lacking CD19 and CD56, from PBMCs. The CDR3 covers 12 residues. With 7 bases removed from V and 6 bases from J, the gap between germline ends came to 12 bases. Germline CDR1 and CDR2: MNHEY and SVGAGI. Repertoires were generated with immunoSEQ multiplex PCR, while TCRdb's copy carries only in-frame clones and drops some. The sample holds around 11,000 clones; around 69% are singletons and the top ten take 28%. This receptor was identified in a human donor with melanoma. The sequenced sample was CD8+ T cells sorted from blood (inferred from file names), obtained from a patient given nivolumab and ipilimumab in sequence. This chain joins TRBV6-5 and TRBJ1-1; D might be TRBD1 (6 bases). The CDR3 DNA sequence: TGTGCCAGCACCCCGGGGGGCCCTGAAGCTTTCTTT. It specifies CASTPGGPEAFF.